This paragraph covers one TCR beta chain sequence. This sample is part of a study of cytomegalovirus exposure and HLA in healthy donors. Sequencing was performed with immunoSEQ multiplex PCR; in TCRdb, only in-frame clones are kept and a portion is missing. This repertoire shows more than 200,000 clones, around 90% found once; its top ten account for approximately 3.1%. The receptor was derived from a woman in her 30s in good health and CMV-seronegative. The sample consisted of PBMCs.

CDR3 residues: CASSLGLGENIQYF. In nucleotides, the CDR3 is TGCGCCAGCAGCTTGGGACTAGGTGAAAACATTCAGTACTTC. V gene TRBV5-1 combines with J gene TRBJ2-4, with a tentative D call TRBD2 (6 bases). Between the trimmed V and J ends, which lost 0 bases and 5 bases, there was a span of 9 bases. The length of the CDR3 is 14 residues. The germline CDR1 and CDR2 sequences are SGHRS and YFSETQ. The whole variable domain, remainder taken from reference TRBV5-1 and TRBJ2-4, is KAGVTQTPRYLIKTRGQQVTLSCSPISGHRSVSWYQQTPGQGLQFLFEYFSETQRNKGNFPGRFSGRQFSNSRSEMNVSTLELGDSALYLCASSLGLGENIQYFGAGTRLSVL.